One T cell receptor (beta chain) is described in this entry. The data were taken from a study of T cells after yellow fever vaccination. TCRdb called the 5' RACE reads again in MiXCR, with one record for every CDR3 protein. The sample consists of more than 95,000 distinct CDR3 sequences, roughly 10% of them appearing once. Deletions cut 7 bases from V and 6 bases from J, with 18 bases between. Germline V lookup: CDR1 SQVTM, CDR2 ANQGSEA. The CDR3 contains 13 residues. The source material was CD8+ T cells sorted from PBMCs, sampled on the day of the yellow fever booster vaccination. This TCR was recovered from a man between 18 and 35 years old who received the YFV17D yellow fever vaccine. The genes are TRBV29-1 and TRBJ1-2; D is undetermined. Here the CDR3 DNA reads TGCAGCGCCTTGACGATCTGGATGGATGGCTACACCTTC. This sequence encodes CSALTIWMDGYTF.